Described below is a single T cell receptor beta chain sequence and its context. The record originates from a study of T cells in tuberculosis. Study-level information: T cells were selected with CD1B tetramers loaded with glucose monomycolate.

Germline loops: CDR1 SQVTM, CDR2 ANQGSEA. Trimming removed 4 bases at V and 4 bases at J, with 20 bases between. The CDR3 spans 16 residues. At study entry, adolescents had tuberculin skin tests and IGRA screening. Some clones are missing from TCRdb's copy, which holds only in-frame ones; the method was immunoSEQ multiplex PCR. The top ten hold roughly 12% of the sample, which has about 40,000 clones, around 93% seen once. The chain carries TRBV29-1 and TRBJ2-1; a possible D gene is TRBD1 (6 bases). This clonotype originated in a donor between 10 and 35 years old with latent tuberculosis or without tuberculosis infection. Some clones in this sample may be carry-over from other donors' samples. The specimen sequenced was PBMCs. CDR3 residues: CSVGSSQGLGYNEQFF. For the CDR3, the DNA is TGCAGCGTTGGAAGTAGTCAGGGGCTGGGGTACAATGAGCAGTTCTTC.